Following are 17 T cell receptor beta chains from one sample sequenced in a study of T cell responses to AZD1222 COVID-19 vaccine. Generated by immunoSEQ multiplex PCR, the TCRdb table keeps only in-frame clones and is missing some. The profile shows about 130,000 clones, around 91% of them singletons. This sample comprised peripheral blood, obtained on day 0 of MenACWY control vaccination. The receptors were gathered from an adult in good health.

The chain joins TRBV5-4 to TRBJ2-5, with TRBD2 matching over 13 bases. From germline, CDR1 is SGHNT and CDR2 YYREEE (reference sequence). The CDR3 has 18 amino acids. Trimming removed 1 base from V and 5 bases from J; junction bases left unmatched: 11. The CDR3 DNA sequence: TGTGCCAGCAGCTTGATGGTGACTAGCGGGAGGACCCGGGAGACCCAGTACTTC. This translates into CASSLMVTSGRTRETQYF.

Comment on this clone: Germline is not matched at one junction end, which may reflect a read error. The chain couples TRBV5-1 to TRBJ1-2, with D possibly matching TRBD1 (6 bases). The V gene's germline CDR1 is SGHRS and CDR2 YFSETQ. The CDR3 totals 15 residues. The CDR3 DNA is TGCGCCAGCAGCTTGGGGGACCGGGACAAGGGCCACCTCGCCTTC. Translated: CASSLGDRDKGHLAF. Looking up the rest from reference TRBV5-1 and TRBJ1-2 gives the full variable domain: KAGVTQTPRYLIKTRGQQVTLSCSPISGHRSVSWYQQTPGQGLQFLFEYFSETQRNKGNFPGRFSGRQFSNSRSEMNVSTLELGDSALYLCASSLGDRDKGHLAFGSGTRLTVV.

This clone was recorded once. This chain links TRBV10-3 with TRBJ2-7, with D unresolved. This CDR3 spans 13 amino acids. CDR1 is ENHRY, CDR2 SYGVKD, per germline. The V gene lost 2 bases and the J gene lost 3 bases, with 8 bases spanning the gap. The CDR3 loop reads CAISELWNYEQYV. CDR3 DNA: TGTGCCATCAGTGAGCTCTGGAACTACGAGCAGTACGTC.

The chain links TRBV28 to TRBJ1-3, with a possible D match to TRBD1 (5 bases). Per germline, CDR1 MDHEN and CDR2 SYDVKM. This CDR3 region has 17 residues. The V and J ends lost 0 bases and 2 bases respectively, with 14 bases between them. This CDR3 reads CASSLWIVTGPGNTIYF. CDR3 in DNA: TGTGCCAGCAGTTTATGGATAGTAACGGGGCCTGGAAACACCATATATTTT.

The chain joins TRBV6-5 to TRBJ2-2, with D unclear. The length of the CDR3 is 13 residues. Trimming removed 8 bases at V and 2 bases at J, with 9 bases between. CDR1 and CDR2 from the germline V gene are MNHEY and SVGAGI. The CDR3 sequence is CASLSENTGELFF. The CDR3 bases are TGTGCCAGCCTGAGCGAAAACACCGGGGAGCTGTTTTTT.

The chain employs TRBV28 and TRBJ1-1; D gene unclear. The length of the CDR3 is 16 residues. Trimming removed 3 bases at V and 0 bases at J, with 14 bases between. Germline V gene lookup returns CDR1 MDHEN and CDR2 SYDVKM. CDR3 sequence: CASSFGQLLMNTEAFF. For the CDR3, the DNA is TGTGCCAGCAGTTTCGGGCAGCTCCTCATGAACACTGAAGCTTTCTTT.

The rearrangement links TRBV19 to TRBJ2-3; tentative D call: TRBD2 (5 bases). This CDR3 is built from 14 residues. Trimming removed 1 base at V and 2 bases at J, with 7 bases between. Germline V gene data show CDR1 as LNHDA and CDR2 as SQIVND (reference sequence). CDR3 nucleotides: TGTGCCAGTAGTATAGGACTACCCACAGATACGCAGTATTTT. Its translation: CASSIGLPTDTQYF.

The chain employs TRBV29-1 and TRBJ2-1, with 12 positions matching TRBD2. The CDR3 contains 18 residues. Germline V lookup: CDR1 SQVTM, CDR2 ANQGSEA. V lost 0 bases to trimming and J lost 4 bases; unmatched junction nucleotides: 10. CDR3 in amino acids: CSVEDPTSGRSPYNEQFF. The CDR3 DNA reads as TGCAGCGTTGAAGACCCGACTAGCGGGAGATCCCCGTACAATGAGCAGTTCTTC.

For the CDR3, the DNA is TGTGCCAGCAGCTTAGCGGACAGGGGAGCCACTGAAGCTTTCTTT. It is translated as CASSLADRGATEAFF. The chain recombines TRBV7-6 with TRBJ1-1; 9 bases are shared with TRBD1. This CDR3 region has 15 residues. Germline loops: CDR1 SGHVS, CDR2 FNYEAQ. After removal of 0 bases from V and 4 bases from J, the junction contained 3 bases not matched to a gene.

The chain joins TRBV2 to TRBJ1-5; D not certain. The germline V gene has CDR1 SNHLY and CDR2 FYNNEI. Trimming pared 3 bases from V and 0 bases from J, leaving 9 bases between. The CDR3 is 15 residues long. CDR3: CASSDEGNSNQPQHF. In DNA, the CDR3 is TGTGCCAGCAGTGACGAGGGAAATAGCAATCAGCCCCAGCATTTT.

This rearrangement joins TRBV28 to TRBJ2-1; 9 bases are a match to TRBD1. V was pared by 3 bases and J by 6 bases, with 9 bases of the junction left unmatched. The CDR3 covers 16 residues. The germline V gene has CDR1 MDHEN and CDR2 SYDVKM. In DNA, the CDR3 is TGTGCCAGCAGTTTTCCGGGACAGGGTCGAGTCAATGAGCAGTTCTTC. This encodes CASSFPGQGRVNEQFF.

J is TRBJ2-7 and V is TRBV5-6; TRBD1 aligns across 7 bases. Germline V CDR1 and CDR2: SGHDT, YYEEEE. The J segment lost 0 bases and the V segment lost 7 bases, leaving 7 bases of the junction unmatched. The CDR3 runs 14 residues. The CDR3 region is CASSMGQSSYEQYV. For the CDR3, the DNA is TGTGCCAGCTCCATGGGACAGAGCTCCTACGAGCAGTACGTC.

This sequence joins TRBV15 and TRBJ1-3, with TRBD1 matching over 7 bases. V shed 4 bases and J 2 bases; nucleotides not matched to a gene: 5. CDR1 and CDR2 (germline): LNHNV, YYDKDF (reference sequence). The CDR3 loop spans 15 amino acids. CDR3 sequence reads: CATSTRTGAGNTIYF. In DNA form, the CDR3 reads TGTGCCACCAGCACACGGACAGGCGCTGGAAACACCATATATTTT. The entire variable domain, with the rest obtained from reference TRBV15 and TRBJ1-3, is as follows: DAMVIQNPRYQVTQFGKPVTLSCSQTLNHNVMYWYQQKSSQAPKLLFHYYDKDFNNEADTPDNFQSRRPNTSFCFLDIRSPGLGDTAMYLCATSTRTGAGNTIYFGEGSWLTVV.

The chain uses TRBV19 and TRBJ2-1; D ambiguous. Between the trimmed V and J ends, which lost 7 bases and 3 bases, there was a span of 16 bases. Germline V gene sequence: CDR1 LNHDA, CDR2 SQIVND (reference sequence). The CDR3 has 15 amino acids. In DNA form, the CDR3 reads TGTGCCAGTACCATTGCGGACGGAATCTACAATGAGCAGTTCTTC. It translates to CASTIADGIYNEQFF.

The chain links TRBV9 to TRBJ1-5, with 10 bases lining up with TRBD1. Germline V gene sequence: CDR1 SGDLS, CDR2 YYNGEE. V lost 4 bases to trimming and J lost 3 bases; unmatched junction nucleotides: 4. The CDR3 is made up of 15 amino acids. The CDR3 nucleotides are TGTGCCAGCAGCCCGGGACAGGGGCACAATCAGCCCCAGCATTTT. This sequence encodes CASSPGQGHNQPQHF.

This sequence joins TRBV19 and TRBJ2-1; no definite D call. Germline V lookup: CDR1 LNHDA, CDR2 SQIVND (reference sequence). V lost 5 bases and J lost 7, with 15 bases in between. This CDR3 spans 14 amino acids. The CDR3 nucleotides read TGTGCCAGTAGTTTTGAAGGAAAGCGTAATGAGCAGTTCTTC. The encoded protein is CASSFEGKRNEQFF.

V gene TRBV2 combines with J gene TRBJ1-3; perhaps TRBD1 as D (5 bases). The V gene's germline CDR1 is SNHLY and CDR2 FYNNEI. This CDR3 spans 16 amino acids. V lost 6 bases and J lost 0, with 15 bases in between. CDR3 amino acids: CASRGEGFDSGNTIYF. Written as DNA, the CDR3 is TGTGCCAGCAGGGGGGAAGGTTTTGACTCTGGAAACACCATATATTTT.